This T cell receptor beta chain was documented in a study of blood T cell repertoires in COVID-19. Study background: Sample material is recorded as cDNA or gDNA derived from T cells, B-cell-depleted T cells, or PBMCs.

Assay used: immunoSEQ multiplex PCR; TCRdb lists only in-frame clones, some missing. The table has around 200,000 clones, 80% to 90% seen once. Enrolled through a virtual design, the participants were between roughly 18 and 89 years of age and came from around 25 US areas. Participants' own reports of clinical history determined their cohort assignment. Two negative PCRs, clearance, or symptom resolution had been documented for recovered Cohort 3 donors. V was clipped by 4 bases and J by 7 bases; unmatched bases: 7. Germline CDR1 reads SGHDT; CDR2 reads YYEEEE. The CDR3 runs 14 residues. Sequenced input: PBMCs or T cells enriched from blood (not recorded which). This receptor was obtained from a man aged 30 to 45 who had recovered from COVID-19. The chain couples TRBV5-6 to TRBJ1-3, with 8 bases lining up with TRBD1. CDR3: CASSQDRATNTIYF. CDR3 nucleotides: TGTGCCAGCAGCCAGGACAGGGCTACGAACACCATATATTTT.